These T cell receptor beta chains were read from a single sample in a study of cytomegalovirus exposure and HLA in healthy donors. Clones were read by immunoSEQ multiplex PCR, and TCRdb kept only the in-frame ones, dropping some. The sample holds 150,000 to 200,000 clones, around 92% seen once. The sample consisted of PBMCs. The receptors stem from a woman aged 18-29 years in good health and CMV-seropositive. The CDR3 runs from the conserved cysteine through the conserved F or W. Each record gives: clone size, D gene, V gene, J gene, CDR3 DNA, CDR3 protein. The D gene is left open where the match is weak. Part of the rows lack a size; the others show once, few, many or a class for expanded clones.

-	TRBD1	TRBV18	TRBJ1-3	TGTGCCAGCTCACCGGGACAGGCCCTCTCTGGAAACACCATATATTTT	CASSPGQALSGNTIYF
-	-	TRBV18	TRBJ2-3	TGTGCCAGCTCACTCCTAGCGTCCACAGATACGCAGTATTTT	CASSLLASTDTQYF
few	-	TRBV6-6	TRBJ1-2	TGTGCCAGCAGTTACTCCGGGGGTGGCTACACCTTC	CASSYSGGGYTF
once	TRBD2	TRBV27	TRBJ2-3	TGTGCCAGCAGTCGTACGGGAGGGTACACAGATACGCAGTATTTT	CASSRTGGYTDTQYF
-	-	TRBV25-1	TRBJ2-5	TGTGCCAGCAGTGGGGTGGGGCGGGGACAAGAGACCCAGTACTTC	CASSGVGRGQETQYF
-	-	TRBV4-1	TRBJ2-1	TGCGCCAGCAGCCAAGATCCTCCAACTTGGCGGGACGAGCAGTTCTTC	CASSQDPPTWRDEQFF
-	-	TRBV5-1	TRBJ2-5	TGCGCCAGCAGCGTCACAAAAGAGACCCAGTACTTC	CASSVTKETQYF
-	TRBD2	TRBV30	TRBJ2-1	TGTGCCTGCAGACTAGCGGGAGGGTACAATGAGCAGTTCTTC	CACRLAGGYNEQFF
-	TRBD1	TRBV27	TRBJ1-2	TGTGCCAGCAGTTCCTACTCCCGACAGGGGAGATATGGCTACACCTTC	CASSSYSRQGRYGYTF
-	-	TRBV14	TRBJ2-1	TGTGCCAGCAGCCAAGGCAGGGGGAGGAATGAGCAGTTCTTC	CASSQGRGRNEQFF
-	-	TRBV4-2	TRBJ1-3	TGTGCCAGCAGCCAAGATACGGCGGCCCACTCTGGAAACACCATATATTTT	CASSQDTAAHSGNTIYF
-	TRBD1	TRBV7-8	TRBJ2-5	TGTGCCAGCAGCTGGAGGGGACAGGACCAAGAGACCCAGTACTTC	CASSWRGQDQETQYF
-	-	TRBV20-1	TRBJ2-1	TGCAGTGCTAGTTGGCGGGAAGAGCAGTTCTTC	CSASWREEQFF
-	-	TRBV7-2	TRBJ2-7	TGTGCCAGCCAGCAAAATTTTAGGGACACTGGATCCTACGAGCAGTACTTC	CASQQNFRDTGSYEQYF
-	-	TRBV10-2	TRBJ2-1	TGCGCCAGCAGTGAGGTGGGAGGGGGTAATGAGCAGTTCTTC	CASSEVGGGNEQFF
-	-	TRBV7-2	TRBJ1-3	TGTGCCAGCAGCCATCCCCCCGGGCGGGGGAGCTCTGGAAACACCATATATTTT	CASSHPPGRGSSGNTIYF
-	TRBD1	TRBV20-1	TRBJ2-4	TGCAGTGCTAGGGGGACAGGGGTTGACTTC	CSARGTGVDF
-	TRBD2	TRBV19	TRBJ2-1	TGTGCCAGTAGTATTCTACTAGCGGACTACAATGAGCAGTTCTTC	CASSILLADYNEQFF
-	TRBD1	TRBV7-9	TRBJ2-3	TGTGCCAGCAGCTTAGCGCAGGGGGCAGATACGCAGTATTTT	CASSLAQGADTQYF
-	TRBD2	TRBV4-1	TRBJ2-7	TGCGCCAGCAGCCAAGCGACTAGCGGGAGATTCTACGAGCAGTACTTC	CASSQATSGRFYEQYF
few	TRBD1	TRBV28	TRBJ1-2	TGTGCCAGCAGTCCGCCGGGACAGGCGAATGGCTACACCTTC	CASSPPGQANGYTF
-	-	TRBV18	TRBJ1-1	TGTGCCAGCTCACGGGGGCGCACCCCGGCTGAAGCTTTCTTT	CASSRGRTPAEAFF
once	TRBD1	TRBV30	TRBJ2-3	TGTGCCTGGACGACAGGGGTTACAGATACGCAGTATTTT	CAWTTGVTDTQYF
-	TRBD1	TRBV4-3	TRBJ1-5	TGCGCCAGCAGCCAGGGGACAGGGAGCAATCAGCCCCAGCATTTT	CASSQGTGSNQPQHF
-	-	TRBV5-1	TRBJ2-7	TGCGCCAGCAGAGAGGTGGCCAGCTACGAGCAGTACTTC	CASREVASYEQYF
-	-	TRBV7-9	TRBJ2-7	TGTGCCAGCAGCTTAACCGGCGGTAGCTCCTACGAGCAGTACTTC	CASSLTGGSSYEQYF
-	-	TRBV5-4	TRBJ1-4	TGTGCCAGCAGCTTGGTAGAGGGTCCTGAAAAACTGTTTTTT	CASSLVEGPEKLFF
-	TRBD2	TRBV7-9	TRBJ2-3	TGTGCCAGCAGCCAAACCGTAGGGACTAGTCCTAGCACAGATACGCAGTATTTT	CASSQTVGTSPSTDTQYF
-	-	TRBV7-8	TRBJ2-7	TGTGCCAGCAGCTTAAGGAGTAGCAGAGCCTACGAGCAGTACTTC	CASSLRSSRAYEQYF
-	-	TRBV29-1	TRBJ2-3	TGCAGCGGAGGGAGAACAGATACGCAGTATTTT	CSGGRTDTQYF
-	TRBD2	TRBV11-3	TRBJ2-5	TGTGCCAGCAGCGGAGGGACTAGCGGACCACAAGAGACCCAGTACTTC	CASSGGTSGPQETQYF
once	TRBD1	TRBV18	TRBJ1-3	TGTGCCAGCTCACCGACAGGGACCTGGAACACCATATATTTT	CASSPTGTWNTIYF
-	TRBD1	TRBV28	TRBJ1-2	TGTGCCAGCAGTTTAGGGACAGGGCCGTATGGCTACACCTTC	CASSLGTGPYGYTF
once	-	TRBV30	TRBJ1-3	TGTGCCTGGAGTGTGAGTATCTCTGGAAACACCATATATTTT	CAWSVSISGNTIYF
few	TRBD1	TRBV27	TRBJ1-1	TGTGCATCGGGGACAGCGAACACTGAAGCTTTCTTT	CASGTANTEAFF
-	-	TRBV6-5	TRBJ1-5	TGTGCCAGTCGCGGGGGGCTCAGCAATCAGCCCCAGCATTTT	CASRGGLSNQPQHF
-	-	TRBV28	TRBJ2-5	TGTGCCAGCAGTTTGGGGCCTTCCAAAGGGGAGACCCAGTACTTC	CASSLGPSKGETQYF
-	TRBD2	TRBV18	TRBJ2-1	TGTGCCAGCTCACCACGCGCCAGCGGGAGCGCCTACAATGAGCAGTTCTTC	CASSPRASGSAYNEQFF
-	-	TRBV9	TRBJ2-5	TGTGCCAGCAGCTCTTCCGGAGGGTTGGGAGAGACCCAGTACTTC	CASSSSGGLGETQYF
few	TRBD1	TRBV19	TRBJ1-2	TGTGCCAGTAGTGGGGACAGGGATGGTGGCTACACCTTC	CASSGDRDGGYTF
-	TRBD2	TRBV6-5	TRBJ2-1	TGTGCCAGCAGTTACCGTAGCGGGAGGGTGGATGAGCAGTTCTTC	CASSYRSGRVDEQFF
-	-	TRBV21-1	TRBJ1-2	TGTGCCAGCAGCAACAGGGGCTACACCTTC	CASSNRGYTF